The rows below give T cell receptor beta chains drawn from one sample of a study of human T cells and chemical hapten exposure. TCRdb analysed the RACE reads with MiXCR anew, one entry per CDR3 protein. Of more than 75,000 distinct CDR3 sequences in the sample, roughly a tenth were seen once. The sequencing used whole blood, collected in connection with sensitization to the hapten diphenylcyclopropenone (DPC). The receptors shown here come from a woman between 40 and 55 years old with alopecia areata. Some clones in this sample may be carry-over from other donors' samples. Both conserved end residues are part of each CDR3. Fields, in order: clone size, V gene, D gene, J gene, CDR3 DNA, CDR3 protein. A D gene is named only where the DNA matches it firmly. Clone size is stated in some rows and not others, as once, few, many or a class when expanded.

few	TRBV6-5	.	TRBJ1-4	TGTGCCAGCAGTTACCCCTACAGGTTTGTCGGGGAAAAACTGTTTTTT	CASSYPYRFVGEKLFF
many	TRBV24-1	TRBD1	TRBJ2-3	TGTGCCACCAGTGATCCGACAGGGGGCACAGATACGCAGTATTTT	CATSDPTGGTDTQYF
many	TRBV28	.	TRBJ2-7	TGTGCCAGCAGTTCATTTACCGGGACACTTTACGAGCAGTACTTC	CASSSFTGTLYEQYF
.	TRBV15	.	TRBJ2-1	TGTGCCACCAGCAGAGATCTTCGGGGTTACAATGAGCAGTTCTTC	CATSRDLRGYNEQFF
few	TRBV20-1	.	TRBJ2-1	TGCAGTGCTAGAGATCTTAGGCGCAATGAGCAGTTCTTC	CSARDLRRNEQFF
few	TRBV18	.	TRBJ1-6	TGTGCCAGCTCACCAAGGTCCCTCCGTCCGACCCTCCACTTT	CASSPRSLRPTLHF
.	TRBV3-1	.	TRBJ1-1	TGTGCCAGCAGGATGGGGGGGAACACTGAAGCTTTCTTT	CASRMGGNTEAFF
many	TRBV11-1	.	TRBJ2-1	TGTGCCAGCAGCTTAGGACCTCCCTCCTACAATGAGCAGTTCTTC	CASSLGPPSYNEQFF
many	TRBV6-1	TRBD2	TRBJ2-5	TGTGCCAGCAGTGAAGGAGGACTAGGTGGGGAGACCCAGTACTTC	CASSEGGLGGETQYF
few	TRBV6-5	.	TRBJ2-1	TGTGCCAGCAGTTACTTAGCAGGGGCCTACAATGAGCAGTTCTTC	CASSYLAGAYNEQFF
few	TRBV12-5	.	TRBJ2-2	TGTGCTAGTGGAACCCTAGCCCATGGGGAGCTGTTTTTT	CASGTLAHGELFF
few	TRBV6-1	.	TRBJ1-5	TGTGCCAGCAGTGAAAGTCCGGGGTTTTATACAGGTCTGAGCAATCAGCCCCAGCATTTT	CASSESPGFYTGLSNQPQHF
many	TRBV9	.	TRBJ2-7	TGTGCCAGCAGCGAAGGACGACAAAACCCCTACGAGCAGTACTTC	CASSEGRQNPYEQYF
many	TRBV7-9	.	TRBJ2-5	TGTGCCAGCAGCTTAGCGCCGGGGGCTAGCTCAGAGACCCAGTACTTC	CASSLAPGASSETQYF
many	TRBV4-3	.	TRBJ2-3	TGCGCCAGCAGCCAAGAGTGGACAGCGGGATCCGATACGCAGTATTTT	CASSQEWTAGSDTQYF
many	TRBV2	.	TRBJ2-5	TGTGCCAGCAGTGTTGACAGGACTGAGCAAGAGACCCAGTACTTC	CASSVDRTEQETQYF
.	TRBV12-3/TRBV12-4	TRBD1	TRBJ1-4	TGTGCCAGCAGTCTACAGGGGTGGGGTGAAAAACTGTTTTTT	CASSLQGWGEKLFF
.	TRBV14	.	TRBJ2-7	TGTGCCAGCAGCCAAGCGGTACAGAGCTCCTACGAGCAGTACTTC	CASSQAVQSSYEQYF
few	TRBV5-1	.	TRBJ2-4	TGCGCCAGCAGCTTGGGACAGACTAATGTAGCCAAAAACATTCAGTACTTC	CASSLGQTNVAKNIQYF
.	TRBV3-1	.	TRBJ2-1	TGTGCCAGCAGCCAAGAGGAGAGGCCGACCAATTACAATGAGCAGTTCTTC	CASSQEERPTNYNEQFF
few	TRBV7-8	.	TRBJ1-1	TGTGCCAGCAGCTTAGTCTCGGCGGGTCTCACTGAAGCTTTCTTT	CASSLVSAGLTEAFF
many	TRBV5-6	.	TRBJ2-5	TGTGCCAGCAGCCAGGACAGTCAAGAGACCCAGTACTTC	CASSQDSQETQYF
many	TRBV3-1	TRBD1	TRBJ1-5	TGTGCCAGCAGCCCAGGGACAGGGTGGAATCAGCCCCAGCATTTT	CASSPGTGWNQPQHF
.	TRBV20-1	TRBD2	TRBJ2-1	TGCAGTGCCACTAGCGGGAGCTACAATGAGCAGTTCTTC	CSATSGSYNEQFF
few	TRBV29-1	.	TRBJ1-2	TGCAGCGTTGAATTAGCAGATGCGGCCTATGGCTACACCTTC	CSVELADAAYGYTF
few	TRBV5-6	TRBD1	TRBJ2-7	TGTGCCAGCAGCGCGGACAGGAACGAGCAGTACTTC	CASSADRNEQYF
.	TRBV18	TRBD2	TRBJ2-7	TGTGCCAGCTCCTTCCAGACTAGCCCCCCGTGGGAGCAGTACTTC	CASSFQTSPPWEQYF
few	TRBV5-1	.	TRBJ2-7	TGCGCCAGCAGCTTGGGTCCCGAGGGTATCTACGAGCAGTACTTC	CASSLGPEGIYEQYF
few	TRBV4-1	.	TRBJ1-5	TGCGCCAGCAGCCAGCTTTTAGGAACGGGCAATCAGCCCCAGCATTTT	CASSQLLGTGNQPQHF
few	TRBV5-1	.	TRBJ2-5	TGCGCCAGCAGCTTTGGCACTAGTATGGAGACCCAGTACTTC	CASSFGTSMETQYF
.	TRBV19	TRBD1	TRBJ2-2	TGTGCCAGTAGGAAGGGACAGGCGAACACCGGGGAGCTGTTTTTT	CASRKGQANTGELFF
few	TRBV7-9	.	TRBJ1-3	TGTGCCAGCAGCTTAGCGCGGTATGGAAACACCATATATTTT	CASSLARYGNTIYF
few	TRBV7-2	.	TRBJ2-3	TGTGCCAGCAGCTTACAGGGCGGTTTGGATACGCAGTATTTT	CASSLQGGLDTQYF
many	TRBV7-8	TRBD2	TRBJ2-5	TGTGCCAGCAGCTTAGCCGGACTAGCGATCCAAGAGACCCAGTACTTC	CASSLAGLAIQETQYF